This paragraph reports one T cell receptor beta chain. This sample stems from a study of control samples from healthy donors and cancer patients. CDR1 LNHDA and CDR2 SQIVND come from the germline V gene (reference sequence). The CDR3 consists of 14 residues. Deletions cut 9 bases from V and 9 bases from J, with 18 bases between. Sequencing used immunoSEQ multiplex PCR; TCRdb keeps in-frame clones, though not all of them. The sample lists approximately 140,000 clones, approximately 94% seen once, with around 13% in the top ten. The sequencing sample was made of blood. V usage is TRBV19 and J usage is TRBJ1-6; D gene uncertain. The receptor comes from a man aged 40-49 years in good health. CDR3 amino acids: CASKVWGDGSPLHF. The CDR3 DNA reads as TGTGCCAGCAAAGTCTGGGGAGACGGTTCACCCCTCCACTTT.